Shown below are 23 T cell receptor beta chains from a single sample sequenced in a study of CD8+ T cells in alopecia areata. Following RNA extraction, reverse transcription yielded cDNA that acted as the sequencing template. TCRdb's table, derived via immunoSEQ multiplex PCR, lists solely in-frame clones and lacks some. The repertoire holds around 190,000 clones, 45% to 75% seen once, with approximately 0.7% in the top ten. The treatment: oral pan-JAK inhibitor, 5-10 mg twice daily. The sample here was CD4+ T cells sorted from blood, taken at week 4, from a patient treated with tofacitinib. The receptors here all came from a human donor with alopecia areata.

DNA of the CDR3: TGCGCCAGCAGCTGGACAGATACGCAGTATTTT. Its translation: CASSWTDTQYF. The chain links TRBV5-1 to TRBJ2-3; D call uncertain. V was cut by 3 bases and J by 3 bases, with 2 bases left in between. Germline assignment: CDR1 SGHRS and CDR2 YFSETQ. The CDR3 is 11 amino acids.

This chain joins TRBV18 and TRBJ2-7, with TRBD1 matching over 7 bases. Germline V gene data show CDR1 as KGHSH and CDR2 as LQKENI. The CDR3 totals 16 residues. Losses at the gene ends were 5 bases for V and 0 bases for J; bases not matched to a gene: 10. The CDR3 DNA is TGTGCCAGCTCATCCACCGGGACAGTGAGCTCCTACGAGCAGTACTTC. It codes for CASSSTGTVSSYEQYF.

The genes are TRBV9 and TRBJ2-3; D might be TRBD2 (7 bases). Trimming took off 5 bases at V and 2 bases at J, with 18 bases between the two ends. CDR3 length: 16 amino acids. Germline V gives CDR1 SGDLS, CDR2 YYNGEE. CDR3 in DNA: TGTGCCAGCAGTGCGGGGGCTAGCGTAATCACAGATACGCAGTATTTT. Amino acids: CASSAGASVITDTQYF.

The chain links TRBV27 to TRBJ2-1; 12 bases are shared with TRBD2. Germline lookup yields CDR1 MNHEY and CDR2 SMNVEV (reference sequence). The CDR3 has 13 residues. The junction had 4 bases not matched to a gene; V was cut back by 9 bases and J by 7 bases. The CDR3 bases are TGTGCCAGTACTAGCGGGAGGATAAATGAGCAGTTCTTC. It is translated as CASTSGRINEQFF.

This clone was detected a few times. The V gene is TRBV5-1, the J gene TRBJ2-5, with D perhaps matching TRBD2 (5 bases). Trimming stripped 0 bases from V and 4 bases from J, with 16 bases between. This CDR3 is 16 amino acids long. Per the germline V gene, CDR1 is SGHRS and CDR2 is YFSETQ. The CDR3 sequence is CASSLVRAVTLETQYF. CDR3 coding DNA: TGCGCCAGCAGCTTGGTAAGAGCGGTCACCCTAGAGACCCAGTACTTC.

Notes on this clone: The same CDR3 is also encoded by other DNA sequences in this sample. The chain has TRBV30 and TRBJ2-7; either TRBD1 or TRBD2 may fit D (5 bases each). V was shortened by 5 bases and J by 3 bases, with 5 bases between the two germline ends. CDR3 length equals 10 residues. Germline V gives CDR1 GTSNPN, CDR2 SVGIG (reference sequence). In DNA form, the CDR3 reads TGTGCCTGGGGGGGCTACGAGCAGTACTTC. Translating gives CAWGGYEQYF. Supplemented by reference TRBV30 and TRBJ2-7, the full variable domain reads SQTIHQWPATLVQPVGSPLSLECTVEGTSNPNLYWYRQAAGRGLQLLFYSVGIGQISSEVPQNLSASRPQDRQFILSSKKLLLSDSGFYLCAWGGYEQYFGPGTRLTVT.

This chain links TRBV27 with TRBJ1-2; TRBD1 is a possible D gene (5 bases). This CDR3 spans 13 amino acids. Germline lookup yields CDR1 MNHEY and CDR2 SMNVEV (reference sequence). V lost 10 bases, J lost 4 bases, and 16 bases lay in between. The CDR3 reads CATSDIQGYGYTF. The CDR3 nucleotides are TGTGCCACCTCTGACATCCAGGGCTATGGCTACACCTTC.

This clone is a singleton in its sample. This rearrangement joins TRBV20-1 to TRBJ1-2; TRBD1 aligns across 9 bases. The CDR3 runs 11 residues. Germline CDR1 reads DFQATT; CDR2 reads SNEGSKA (reference sequence). CDR3 DNA sequence: TGCAGAGCCGGGACAGGGTCTGGCTACACCTTC. Translation: CRAGTGSGYTF.

V usage is TRBV7-2 and J usage is TRBJ2-1; 12 bases match TRBD2. Germline loops: CDR1 SGHTA, CDR2 FQGNSA. The J segment lost 6 bases and the V segment lost 6 bases, leaving 6 bases of the junction unmatched. The CDR3 runs 15 residues. This chain's CDR3 is CASRRTSGTLNEQFF. CDR3 nucleotide sequence: TGTGCCAGCAGGCGGACTAGCGGGACTCTCAATGAGCAGTTCTTC. The whole variable domain, filled in from reference TRBV7-2 and TRBJ2-1, reads GAGVSQSPSNKVTEKGKDVELRCDPISGHTALYWYRQSLGQGLEFLIYFQGNSAPDKSGLPSDRFSAERTGGSVSTLTIQRTQQEDSAVYLCASRRTSGTLNEQFFGPGTRLTVL.

This chain uses TRBV21-1 with TRBJ2-3; the DNA was not compared with TRBD1, the D call given in the table. TRBV21-1 represents a pseudogene. The length of the CDR3 is 14 residues. DNA for the CDR3: TGTGCCAGCAGCCACGACAGGGAGGCAGATACGCAGTATTTT. Its protein is CASSHDREADTQYF.

This clone was recorded once. The chain uses TRBV6-6 and TRBJ2-7; 7 bases agree with TRBD1. The CDR3 sequence is 14 residues long. CDR1 is MNHNY, CDR2 SVGAGI, per germline (reference sequence). The ends lost 4 bases at V and 6 bases at J; junction bases unmatched: 9. For the CDR3, the DNA is TGTGCCAGCAGTTTCCACAGGGGAGTAAGCGAGCAGTACTTC. This gives the protein CASSFHRGVSEQYF.

J is TRBJ2-5 and V is TRBV4-3; TRBD2 agrees at 8 bases. The CDR3 is 16 amino acids. Trimming took 1 base from V and 2 from J; bases not matched to a gene: 6. The germline gives CDR1 LGHNA, CDR2 YSLEER. CDR3 bases: TGCGCCAGCAGCCAAGTTGCAGCGGGGGCTCAAGAGACCCAGTACTTC. The encoded protein is CASSQVAAGAQETQYF.

The gene calls are TRBV10-3 and TRBJ1-2; D gene unclear. CDR1 is ENHRY, CDR2 SYGVKD, per germline. The CDR3 has 14 amino acids. The V end was cut by 7 bases, the J end by 4 bases, with 16 bases between. CDR3 in amino acids: CAITEEGLGYGYTF. The CDR3 DNA reads as TGTGCCATCACCGAGGAGGGATTAGGCTATGGCTACACCTTC.

This chain uses TRBV6-5 with TRBJ1-5; D not certain. Trimming cost V 2 bases and J 7 bases, with 12 bases left between them. Germline-derived CDR1 and CDR2 are MNHEY and SVGAGI. The CDR3 has 14 amino acids. CDR3: CASSYTRSQQPQHF. CDR3 nucleotides: TGTGCCAGCAGTTACACCCGTTCACAGCAGCCCCAGCATTTT.

A single count supports this clone. This chain joins TRBV29-1 and TRBJ1-2; TRBD1 matches at 12 bases. V dropped 4 bases and J dropped 6; count of bases not matched to a gene: 6. CDR3 length equals 14 residues. In germline, CDR1 is SQVTM, CDR2 ANQGSEA. In nucleotides, the CDR3 is TGCAGCGTTGTCCGGGACAGGGGGCTGGATGGCTACACCTTC. Its protein product is CSVVRDRGLDGYTF.

The CDR3 sequence: CACPSPGASYGYTF. Written as DNA, the CDR3 is TGTGCCTGTCCGTCGCCAGGCGCCTCCTATGGCTACACCTTC. This sequence joins TRBV30 and TRBJ1-2; D call uncertain. The CDR3 loop spans 14 amino acids. V was pared by 6 bases and J by 4 bases, with 18 bases between. In germline, CDR1 is GTSNPN, CDR2 SVGIG (reference sequence).

This chain connects TRBV5-1 to TRBJ1-5; D gene uncertain. Trimming pared 1 base from V and 2 bases from J, leaving 10 bases between. CDR3 length: 15 residues. In germline, CDR1 is SGHRS, CDR2 YFSETQ. The CDR3 sequence is CASSLFGEGNQPQHF. For the CDR3, the DNA is TGCGCCAGCAGCTTGTTCGGGGAAGGCAATCAGCCCCAGCATTTT.

This chain links TRBV5-1 with TRBJ2-5, with a possible D match to TRBD2 (5 bases). CDR3 length: 14 residues. V lost 3 bases, J lost 5 bases, and 14 bases lay in between. CDR1 is SGHRS, CDR2 YFSETQ, per germline. CDR3 loop: CASSSSLTPETQYF. DNA of the CDR3: TGCGCCAGCAGCTCTAGCCTGACCCCGGAGACCCAGTACTTC.

The chain uses TRBV29-1 and TRBJ2-3; no clear D. CDR3 length: 17 residues. The V end was cut by 0 bases, the J end by 0 bases, with 16 bases between. CDR1 SQVTM and CDR2 ANQGSEA come from the germline V gene. As DNA, the CDR3 is TGCAGCGTTGAAGATCCCATTGCCGACTCTAGCACAGATACGCAGTATTTT. Its translation is CSVEDPIADSSTDTQYF.

J is TRBJ1-4 and V is TRBV28; a weak D match, TRBD1 (5 bases). Trimming took 5 bases from V and 5 from J, leaving 15 bases between them. Germline CDR1 reads MDHEN; CDR2 reads SYDVKM. CDR3 length equals 15 residues. In nucleotides, the CDR3 is TGTGCCAGCAGTGACGCCTCGGGGGTCAATGAAAAACTGTTTTTT. It is translated as CASSDASGVNEKLFF.

The chain employs TRBV29-1 and TRBJ1-2, with 9 bases matching TRBD1. Germline CDR1 is SQVTM and CDR2 is ANQGSEA. This CDR3 spans 13 amino acids. Germline trimming cut 5 bases from V and 7 bases from J; bases unmatched to any gene: 8. The CDR3 loop reads CSVLVTGGSGYTF. CDR3 in DNA: TGCAGCGTTCTAGTGACAGGGGGAAGTGGCTACACCTTC.

The V and J genes are TRBV9 and TRBJ2-1; D might be TRBD1 (5 bases). From germline, CDR1 is SGDLS and CDR2 YYNGEE. This CDR3 has 12 residues. Between the trimmed V and J ends, which lost 2 bases and 9 bases, there was a span of 9 bases. CDR3 DNA: TGTGCCAGCAGCGTGACAGCAGGTGAGCAGTTCTTC. Its protein is CASSVTAGEQFF. Variable domain in full (rest from reference TRBV9 and TRBJ2-1): DSGVTQTPKHLITATGQRVTLRCSPRSGDLSVYWYQQSLDQGLQFLIQYYNGEERAKGNILERFSAQQFPDLHSELNLSSLELGDSALYFCASSVTAGEQFFGPGTRLTVL.

The CDR3 spells CASSSGGNYGYTF. CDR3 DNA: TGCGCCAGCAGCTCAGGGGGGAACTATGGCTACACCTTC. This rearrangement joins TRBV5-1 to TRBJ1-2; 7 positions match TRBD1. Trimming took 3 bases from V and 2 from J; bases not matched to a gene: 1. Germline values: CDR1 SGHRS, CDR2 YFSETQ. There are 13 residues in the CDR3.